These 14 T cell receptor beta chains share one sample of origin, sequenced in a study of blood T cell repertoires in COVID-19. Libraries were prepared by immunoSEQ multiplex PCR; TCRdb keeps only in-frame clonotypes and omits some of them. The table records 150,000 to 200,000 clones, roughly nine tenths of them present only once. The sequencing sample was made of PBMCs or T cells enriched from blood (not recorded which). These receptor sequences come from a woman aged 40 to 55 with acute COVID-19.

V and J are TRBV28 and TRBJ2-7; D may be TRBD1 (6 bases). CDR1 is MDHEN and CDR2 is SYDVKM in the germline V gene. Trimming removed 3 bases from V and 3 bases from J, with 15 bases in between. The CDR3 extends over 15 amino acids. For the CDR3, the DNA is TGTGCCAGCAGTTTCGAATACAGGGCCATCTACGAGCAGTACTTC. Translation: CASSFEYRAIYEQYF.

This chain joins TRBV2 and TRBJ2-5, with TRBD1 matching over 9 bases. The CDR3 spans 15 residues. Germline-derived CDR1 and CDR2 are SNHLY and FYNNEI. V trimming: 7 bases; J trimming: 5 bases; junction bases outside the gene matches: 11. Here the CDR3 DNA reads TGTGCCAGCAAGGTTGGGACAGGGACCCGGGAGACCCAGTACTTC. It encodes CASKVGTGTRETQYF. The full variable domain, with the rest looked up from reference TRBV2 and TRBJ2-5, is EPEVTQTPSHQVTQMGQEVILRCVPISNHLYFYWYRQILGQKVEFLVSFYNNEISEKSEIFDDQFSVERPDGSNFTLKIRSTKLEDSAMYFCASKVGTGTRETQYFGPGTRLLVL.

The CDR3 bases are TGTGCCAGCAGCTGGGGACAGGGGTGGCGAGACACTGAAGCTTTCTTT. It is translated as CASSWGQGWRDTEAFF. The genes are TRBV7-8 and TRBJ1-1, with TRBD1 matching over 10 bases. The ends lost 4 bases at V and 3 bases at J; junction bases unmatched: 8. The V gene's germline CDR1 is SGHVS and CDR2 FQNEAQ. This CDR3 region has 16 residues.

The V call is TRBV28, the J call TRBJ2-7; TRBD2 agrees at 7 bases. This CDR3 comprises 14 residues. V lost 2 bases and J lost 4; bases outside the gene matches: 5. In germline, CDR1 is MDHEN, CDR2 SYDVKM. The CDR3 nucleotides read TGTGCCAGCAGTTTAAGTGGGAGGGTTTACGAGCAGTACTTC. Translation gives CASSLSGRVYEQYF.

The rearrangement uses TRBV27 and TRBJ2-1; D unresolved. Trimming cost V 3 bases and J 2 bases, with 8 bases left between them. Looked up from germline, CDR1 is MNHEY and CDR2 is SMNVEV (reference sequence). The CDR3 consists of 14 residues. The CDR3 is CASSFGAAYNEQFF. For the CDR3, the DNA is TGTGCCAGCAGTTTTGGTGCAGCCTACAATGAGCAGTTCTTC.

This chain links TRBV5-8 with TRBJ2-5; 8 nucleotides line up with TRBD1. Trimming cost V 1 base and J 5 bases; bases outside gene matches: 10. CDR1 and CDR2 from the germline V gene are SGHTS and YDEGEE. The CDR3 is 16 amino acids. The CDR3, as DNA: TGTGCCAGCAGCTTGAGGGCAGGGGGCGTTCGGGAGACCCAGTACTTC. Its translation is CASSLRAGGVRETQYF.

This rearrangement joins TRBV2 to TRBJ1-1; D remains unclear. V was pared by 5 bases and J by 5 bases, with 3 bases between. CDR1 is SNHLY, CDR2 FYNNEI, per germline. The CDR3 loop spans 10 amino acids. Here the CDR3 DNA reads TGTGCCAGCAGTCTAACTGAAGCTTTCTTT. It specifies CASSLTEAFF.

The chain links TRBV3-1 (or the pseudogene TRBV3-2) to TRBJ2-5; D is unresolved. CDR1 and CDR2 (germline): LGHDT, YNNKEL (reference sequence). The CDR3 totals 14 residues. Trimming took off 1 base at V and 9 bases at J, with 15 bases between the two ends. CDR3 DNA sequence: TGTGCCAGCAGCCAAGGCGACGGCGGTCACGCCCAGTACTTC. This codes for CASSQGDGGHAQYF.

The rearrangement links TRBV19 to TRBJ1-1; 7 bases match TRBD1. Germline-derived CDR1 and CDR2 are LNHDA and SQIVND (reference sequence). With 1 base clipped from V and 5 bases from J, the junction kept 10 bases outside the gene matches. CDR3 length equals 16 residues. CDR3 DNA: TGTGCCAGTAGTATAGTTCTTACCGTCAGGGGGACTGAAGCTTTCTTT. Its translation is CASSIVLTVRGTEAFF.

V gene TRBV28 combines with J gene TRBJ1-1; D perhaps matches TRBD1 (6 bases). CDR1 is MDHEN and CDR2 is SYDVKM in the germline V gene. The CDR3 has 14 amino acids. V was trimmed by 4 bases and J by 6 bases, leaving 15 bases between them. CDR3 loop: CASSSPTGMAEAFF. DNA for the CDR3: TGTGCCAGCAGTTCCCCGACAGGAATGGCTGAAGCTTTCTTT.

This chain links TRBV6-6 with TRBJ2-2, with 11 bases aligning to TRBD1. The CDR3 sequence is 16 residues long. J gave up 4 bases and V 6 bases, and 7 bases lay outside the gene matches. CDR1 and CDR2 (germline): MNHNY, SVGAGI (reference sequence). In nucleotides, the CDR3 is TGTGCCAGCAGCCTCGGACAGGGGGCTGGCACCGGGGAGCTGTTTTTT. The encoded protein is CASSLGQGAGTGELFF.

As DNA, the CDR3 is TGTGCCAGCAGCCGACTAGGTCGGGAAGGAGAGACCCAGTACTTC. This encodes CASSRLGREGETQYF. This chain joins TRBV14 and TRBJ2-5; tentatively, D is TRBD2 (6 bases). V lost 4 bases, J lost 4 bases, and 16 bases lay in between. Germline V CDR1 and CDR2: SGHDN, FVKESK. CDR3 length equals 15 residues.

The table lists this clone with a few counts. The rearrangement joins TRBV23-1 to TRBJ2-7, with 13 bases matching TRBD2. TRBV23-1 is marked as an open reading frame, function uncertain. This CDR3 contains 19 residues. Trimming took 3 bases from V and 0 from J; bases not matched to a gene: 11. CDR3 DNA: TGCGCCAGCAGTCATCGGCCATCGGGACTAGCGGGAATCTCCTACGAGCAGTACTTC. As protein: CASSHRPSGLAGISYEQYF.

This chain's CDR3 is CASSESGWGRGYEQFF. The CDR3 DNA reads as TGCGCCAGCAGTGAGTCGGGCTGGGGGCGAGGCTATGAGCAGTTCTTC. V gene TRBV10-1 combines with J gene TRBJ2-1; TRBD1 is a possible D gene (6 bases). CDR1 and CDR2 (germline): WNHNN, SYGVQD (reference sequence). This CDR3 has 16 amino acids. V was pared by 0 bases and J by 8 bases, with 17 bases between.